Below, one T cell receptor beta chain is given with its context. For each CDR3 protein, TCRdb gives one entry from its re-call of the 5' RACE reads, without DNA. This sample's clone table lists a few hundred thousand distinct CDR3 sequences. The source of the sample is a study of monozygotic twins with inflammatory bowel disease. Blood samples, whole and unsorted for T cells, yielded the isolated total RNA. The receptor comes from a human donor with ulcerative colitis or Crohn's disease, or a healthy co-twin of an affected twin (not recorded which). The sequenced sample consisted of blood.

The CDR3 loop reads CASSQDQGASEKLFF. The chain joins TRBV3-1 to TRBJ1-4; TCRdb gives TRBD1 as the D gene, but with no DNA this cannot be confirmed. Germline CDR1 reads LGHDT; CDR2 reads YNNKEL (reference sequence). The CDR3 totals 15 residues. Full variable domain (outside the CDR3, taken from reference TRBV3-1 and TRBJ1-4): DTAVSQTPKYLVTQMGNDKSIKCEQNLGHDTMYWYKQDSKKFLKIMFSYNNKELIINETVPNRFSPKSPDKAHLNLHINSLELGDSAVYFCASSQDQGASEKLFFGSGTQLSVL.